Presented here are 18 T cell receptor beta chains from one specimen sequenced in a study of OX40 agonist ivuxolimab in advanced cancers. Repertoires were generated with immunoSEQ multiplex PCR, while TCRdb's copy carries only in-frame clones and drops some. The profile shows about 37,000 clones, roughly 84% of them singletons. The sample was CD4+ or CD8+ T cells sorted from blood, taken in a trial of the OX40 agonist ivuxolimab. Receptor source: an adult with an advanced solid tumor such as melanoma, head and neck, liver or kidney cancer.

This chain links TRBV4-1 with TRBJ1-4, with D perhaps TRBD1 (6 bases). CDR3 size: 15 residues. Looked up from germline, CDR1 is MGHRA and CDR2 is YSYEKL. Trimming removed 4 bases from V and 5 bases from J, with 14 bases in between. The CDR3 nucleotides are TGCGCCAGCAGCCTCGGGACAAGGGAAAATGAAAAACTGTTTTTT. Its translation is CASSLGTRENEKLFF.

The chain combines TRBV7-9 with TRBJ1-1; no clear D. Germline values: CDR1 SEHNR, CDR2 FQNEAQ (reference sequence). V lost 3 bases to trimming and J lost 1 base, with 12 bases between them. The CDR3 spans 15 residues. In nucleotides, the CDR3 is TGTGCCAGCAGCTTGTCCAACAGTGGGAACACTGAAGCTTTCTTT. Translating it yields CASSLSNSGNTEAFF.

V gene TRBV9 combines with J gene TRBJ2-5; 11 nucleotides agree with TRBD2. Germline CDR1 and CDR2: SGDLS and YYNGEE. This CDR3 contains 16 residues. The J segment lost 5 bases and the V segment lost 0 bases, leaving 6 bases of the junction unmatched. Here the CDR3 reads CASSVVAGGPVETQYF. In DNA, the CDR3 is TGTGCCAGCAGCGTAGTAGCGGGGGGGCCCGTGGAGACCCAGTACTTC.

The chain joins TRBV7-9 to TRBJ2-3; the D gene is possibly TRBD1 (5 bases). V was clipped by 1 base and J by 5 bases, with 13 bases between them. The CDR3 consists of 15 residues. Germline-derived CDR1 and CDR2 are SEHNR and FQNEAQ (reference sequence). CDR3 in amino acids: CASSLGPQGEDTQYF. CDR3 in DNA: TGTGCCAGCAGCTTAGGTCCCCAGGGCGAAGATACGCAGTATTTT.

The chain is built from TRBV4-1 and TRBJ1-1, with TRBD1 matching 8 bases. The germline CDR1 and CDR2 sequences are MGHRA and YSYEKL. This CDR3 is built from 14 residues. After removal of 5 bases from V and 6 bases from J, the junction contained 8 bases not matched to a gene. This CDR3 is CASSVQWTGPEAFF. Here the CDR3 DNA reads TGCGCCAGCAGCGTACAATGGACAGGGCCTGAAGCTTTCTTT.

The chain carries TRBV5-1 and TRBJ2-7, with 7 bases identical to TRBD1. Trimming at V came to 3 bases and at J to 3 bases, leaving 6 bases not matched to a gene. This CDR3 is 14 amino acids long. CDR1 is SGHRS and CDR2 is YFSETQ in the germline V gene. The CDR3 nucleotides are TGCGCCAGCAGCTCGGTAGGACAGGTCTACGAGCAGTACTTC. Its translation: CASSSVGQVYEQYF.

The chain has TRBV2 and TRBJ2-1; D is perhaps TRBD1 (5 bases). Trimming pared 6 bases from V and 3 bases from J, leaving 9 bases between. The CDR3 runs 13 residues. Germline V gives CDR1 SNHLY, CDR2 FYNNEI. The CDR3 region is CASSVDSYNEQFF. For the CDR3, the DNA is TGTGCCAGCAGCGTTGACAGCTACAATGAGCAGTTCTTC.

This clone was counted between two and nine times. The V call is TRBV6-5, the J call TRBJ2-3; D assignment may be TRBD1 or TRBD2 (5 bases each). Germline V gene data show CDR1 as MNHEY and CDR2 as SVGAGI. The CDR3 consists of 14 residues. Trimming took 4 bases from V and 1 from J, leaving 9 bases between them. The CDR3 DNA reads TGTGCCAGCAGTTGGGACCAGGGCACAGATACGCAGTATTTT. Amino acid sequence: CASSWDQGTDTQYF.

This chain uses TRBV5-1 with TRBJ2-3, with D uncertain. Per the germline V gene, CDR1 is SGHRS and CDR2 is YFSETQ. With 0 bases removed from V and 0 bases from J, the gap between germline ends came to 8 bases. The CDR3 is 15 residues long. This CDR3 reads CASSLADWSTDTQYF. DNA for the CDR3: TGCGCCAGCAGCTTGGCCGACTGGAGCACAGATACGCAGTATTTT. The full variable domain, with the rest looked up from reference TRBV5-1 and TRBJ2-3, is KAGVTQTPRYLIKTRGQQVTLSCSPISGHRSVSWYQQTPGQGLQFLFEYFSETQRNKGNFPGRFSGRQFSNSRSEMNVSTLELGDSALYLCASSLADWSTDTQYFGPGTRLTVL.

The CDR3 DNA sequence: TGTGCCAGCAGCTTTTATGACTTAGCGGGGTCCGGGGAGCTGTTTTTT. It translates to CASSFYDLAGSGELFF. The J gene is TRBJ2-2, the V gene TRBV11-3, with TRBD2 identical over 8 bases. V was pared by 3 bases and J by 6 bases, with 9 bases of the junction left unmatched. This CDR3 contains 16 residues. CDR1 is SGHNT, CDR2 YENEEA, per germline.

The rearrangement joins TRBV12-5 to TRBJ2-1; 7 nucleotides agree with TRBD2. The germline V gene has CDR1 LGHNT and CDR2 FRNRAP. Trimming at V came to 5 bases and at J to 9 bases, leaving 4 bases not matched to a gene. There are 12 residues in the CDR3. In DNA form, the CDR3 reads TGTGCTAGTGGTGGACTAGAATCTGAGCAGTTCTTC. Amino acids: CASGGLESEQFF. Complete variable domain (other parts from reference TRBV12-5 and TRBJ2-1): DARVTQTPRHKVTEMGQEVTMRCQPILGHNTVFWYRQTMMQGLELLAYFRNRAPLDDSGMPKDRFSAEMPDATLATLKIQPSEPRDSAVYFCASGGLESEQFFGPGTRLTVL.

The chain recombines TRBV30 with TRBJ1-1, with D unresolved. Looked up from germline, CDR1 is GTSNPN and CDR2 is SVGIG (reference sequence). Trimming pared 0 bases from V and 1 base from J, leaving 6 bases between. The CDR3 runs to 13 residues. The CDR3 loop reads CAWSVYGNTEAFF. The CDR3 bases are TGTGCCTGGAGTGTATATGGGAACACTGAAGCTTTCTTT.

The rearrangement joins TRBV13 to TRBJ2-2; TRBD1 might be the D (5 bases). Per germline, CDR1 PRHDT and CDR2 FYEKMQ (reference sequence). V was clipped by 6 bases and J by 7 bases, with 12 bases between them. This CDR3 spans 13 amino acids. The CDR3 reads CASSPGSIGELFF. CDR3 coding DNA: TGTGCCAGCAGTCCAGGGTCTATCGGGGAGCTGTTTTTT. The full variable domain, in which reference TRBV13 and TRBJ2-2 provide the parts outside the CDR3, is AAGVIQSPRHLIKEKRETATLKCYPIPRHDTVYWYQQGPGQDPQFLISFYEKMQSDKGSIPDRFSAQQFSDYHSELNMSSLELGDSALYFCASSPGSIGELFFGEGSRLTVL.

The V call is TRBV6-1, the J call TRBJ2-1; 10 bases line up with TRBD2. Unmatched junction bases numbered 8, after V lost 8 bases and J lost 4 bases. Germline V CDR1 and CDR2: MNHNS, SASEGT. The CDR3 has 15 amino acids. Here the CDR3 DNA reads TGTGCCAGCTCCGAAGCGGGGGGGATATACAATGAGCAGTTCTTC. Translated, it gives CASSEAGGIYNEQFF.

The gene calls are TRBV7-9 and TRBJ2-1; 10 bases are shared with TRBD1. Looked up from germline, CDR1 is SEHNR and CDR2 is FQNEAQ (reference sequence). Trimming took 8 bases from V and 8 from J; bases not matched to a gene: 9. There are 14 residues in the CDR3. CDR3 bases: TGTGCCAGCTCCTACGGGACAGGGGTTGATGAGCAGTTCTTC. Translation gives CASSYGTGVDEQFF.

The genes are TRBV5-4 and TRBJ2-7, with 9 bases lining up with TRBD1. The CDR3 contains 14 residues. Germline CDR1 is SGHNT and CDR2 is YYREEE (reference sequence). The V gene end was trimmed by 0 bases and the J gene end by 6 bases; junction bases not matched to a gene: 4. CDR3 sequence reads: CASSLGTGVPEQYF. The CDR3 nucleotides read TGTGCCAGCAGCTTGGGGACAGGGGTCCCCGAGCAGTACTTC.

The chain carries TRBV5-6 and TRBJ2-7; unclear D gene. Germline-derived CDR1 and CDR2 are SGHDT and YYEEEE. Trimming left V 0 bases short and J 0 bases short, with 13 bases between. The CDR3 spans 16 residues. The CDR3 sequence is CASSLGGGFSSYEQYF. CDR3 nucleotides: TGTGCCAGCAGCTTGGGAGGTGGGTTCAGCTCCTACGAGCAGTACTTC.

The CDR3 sequence is CASSLTVYNEQFF. Here the CDR3 DNA reads TGTGCCAGCAGCTTGACGGTCTACAATGAGCAGTTCTTC. The chain employs TRBV5-6 and TRBJ2-1; D is ambiguous. The V end lost 1 base, the J end lost 3 bases, and 5 bases lay between the germline ends. The CDR3 has 13 amino acids. The germline gives CDR1 SGHDT, CDR2 YYEEEE.